This T cell receptor (beta chain) stems from a study of T cell responses to AZD1222 COVID-19 vaccine. The overall study: Whether given at about 4 or about 12 weeks, second doses were pooled. Study-level findings and limits: Baseline seropositivity characterized only a handful of AZD1222 recipients. Donors, mostly white British, included more females; clonal diversity was possibly underestimated. With two AZD1222 doses given, Spike-specific TCR breadth and depth both rose.

V trimming: 4 bases; J trimming: 0 bases; junction bases outside the gene matches: 6. The CDR3 covers 16 residues. CDR1 is MNHEY and CDR2 is SVGAGI in the germline V gene. The method was immunoSEQ multiplex PCR; TCRdb's version includes in-frame clones alone and lacks a portion of them. The table lists more than 150,000 clones, about nine tenths of them singletons. Points on this clone: Its antigen is as yet unknown.

The receptor comes from an adult in good health. V gene TRBV6-5 combines with J gene TRBJ2-7; 10 bases agree with TRBD1. The sequencing used peripheral blood, collected on day 0 of AZD1222 vaccination. This CDR3 reads CASSFGRDRGSYEQYF. CDR3 coding DNA: TGTGCCAGCAGTTTCGGTCGGGACAGGGGCTCCTACGAGCAGTACTTC.